These 10 T cell receptor beta chains were all obtained from the same sample, sequenced in a study of shared clonotypes between healthy human individuals (TCRdb year 2020). Preparation of the library involved the immunoSEQ multiplex PCR assay. TCRdb re-hosts the immuneACCESS table, in-frame sequences only. Its copies lack some clones; in the studies checked, an unresolved V gene accounts for under half of them, and the cause for the rest is not known. The sample yields roughly 500,000 clones; 76% were counted once. Of the sample, 13% is held by the ten largest clones. The sequencing sample was made of PBMCs. Receptors originate from a woman aged 35 to 49 in good health. Some clones in this sample may be carry-over from other donors' samples.

With regard to this clone: This likely came from a read error, as a far larger clone is one base away. As the CDR3 is not closed by the conserved phenylalanine or tryptophan, this likely results from a read error. The chain is built from TRBV30 and TRBJ2-7; the D is unclear. The CDR3 length is 13 residues. Looked up from germline, CDR1 is GTSNPN and CDR2 is SVGIG (reference sequence). V was clipped by 0 bases and J by 6 bases, with 12 bases between them. DNA for the CDR3: TGTGCCTGGAGTGTGTCCTTCGAAAGCGAGCAGTACCTC. Its translation is CAWSVSFESEQYL.

Turning to this clone: A much more abundant neighbour one base away suggests this may be a read error. Different DNA sequences within this sample yield the same CDR3. The chain has TRBV11-2 and TRBJ2-2; 8 nucleotides agree with TRBD2. From germline, CDR1 is SGHAT and CDR2 FQNNGV. The CDR3 runs to 16 residues. V dropped 8 bases and J dropped 1; count of bases not matched to a gene: 9. Here the CDR3 reads CASLPREGVNTGELFF. The CDR3 nucleotides are TGTGCCAGCCTCCCTCGGGAGGGGGTGAACACCGGGGAGCTGTTTTTT.

The chain carries TRBV5-5 and TRBJ2-1; 9 bases map to TRBD2. This CDR3 contains 15 residues. Losses at the gene ends were 4 bases for V and 8 bases for J; bases not matched to a gene: 10. The germline CDR1 and CDR2 sequences are SGHKS and YYEKEE (reference sequence). CDR3 residues: CASSQTGTSFDEQFF. In DNA, the CDR3 is TGTGCCAGCAGCCAAACCGGGACTAGCTTCGATGAGCAGTTCTTC.

This clone was counted between two and nine times. A much larger clone sits a single nucleotide away, making a read error possible. Other nucleotide sequences from this sample produce the same CDR3. This rearrangement joins TRBV30 to TRBJ1-1; TRBD1 is a possible D gene (6 bases). Germline CDR1 GTSNPN, CDR2 SVGIG (reference sequence). This CDR3 comprises 12 residues. CDR3 DNA: TGTGCCTGGAGGGGGGCGGCAGCTGAAGCTCTCTTT. Amino acid sequence: CAWRGAAAEALF.

The rearrangement joins TRBV5-1 to TRBJ2-1; 12 bases are shared with TRBD2. Germline values: CDR1 SGHRS, CDR2 YFSETQ. The CDR3 covers 16 residues. The V and J ends lost 0 bases and 7 bases, in that order; junction bases with no gene match: 5. CDR3 in amino acids: CASSLGVTSGSNEQFF. The CDR3, as DNA: TGCGCCAGCAGCTTGGGTGTGACTAGCGGGAGTAATGAGCAGTTCTTC.

The chain combines TRBV29-1 with TRBJ2-1; 9 bases align to TRBD1. Germline values: CDR1 SQVTM, CDR2 ANQGSEA. The CDR3 sequence is 14 residues long. J gave up 7 bases and V 7 bases, and 11 bases lay outside the gene matches. The CDR3 region is CSALDRGVGNEQFF. The CDR3 DNA reads TGCAGCGCCCTAGACAGGGGGGTTGGAAATGAGCAGTTCTTC.

The V gene is TRBV19, the J gene TRBJ1-1; 8 bases fit TRBD1. The CDR3 runs to 15 residues. Trimming at V came to 6 bases and at J to 6 bases, leaving 12 bases not matched to a gene. The germline gives CDR1 LNHDA, CDR2 SQIVND (reference sequence). Written as DNA, the CDR3 is TGTGCCAGTAGGGCCCTCAGACAGGGGTTGTCTGAAGCTTTCTTT. Protein: CASRALRQGLSEAFF.

V and J are TRBV29-1 and TRBJ1-5; D is possibly TRBD1 (5 bases). The CDR3 is 13 residues long. The V end was cut by 6 bases, the J end by 2 bases, with 11 bases between. The germline V gene has CDR1 SQVTM and CDR2 ANQGSEA. In DNA, the CDR3 is TGCAGCGTCTCCTCGGGGGGCAATCAGCCCCAGCATTTT. Translating it yields CSVSSGGNQPQHF.

The chain has TRBV7-8 and TRBJ2-2; D not certain. Trimming removed 1 base from V and 2 bases from J, with 5 bases in between. Germline lookup yields CDR1 SGHVS and CDR2 FQNEAQ. The CDR3 covers 14 residues. This chain's CDR3 is CASSLGDNTGELFF. The DNA of the CDR3 is TGTGCCAGCAGCTTAGGCGACAACACCGGGGAGCTGTTTTTT.

V usage is TRBV18 and J usage is TRBJ1-3; D uncertain. CDR1 KGHSH and CDR2 LQKENI come from the germline V gene. CDR3 length: 14 amino acids. Trimming pared 3 bases from V and 0 bases from J, leaving 6 bases between. CDR3 region: CASSPGDSGNTIYF. The CDR3 DNA sequence: TGTGCCAGCTCACCTGGGGACTCTGGAAACACCATATATTTT.